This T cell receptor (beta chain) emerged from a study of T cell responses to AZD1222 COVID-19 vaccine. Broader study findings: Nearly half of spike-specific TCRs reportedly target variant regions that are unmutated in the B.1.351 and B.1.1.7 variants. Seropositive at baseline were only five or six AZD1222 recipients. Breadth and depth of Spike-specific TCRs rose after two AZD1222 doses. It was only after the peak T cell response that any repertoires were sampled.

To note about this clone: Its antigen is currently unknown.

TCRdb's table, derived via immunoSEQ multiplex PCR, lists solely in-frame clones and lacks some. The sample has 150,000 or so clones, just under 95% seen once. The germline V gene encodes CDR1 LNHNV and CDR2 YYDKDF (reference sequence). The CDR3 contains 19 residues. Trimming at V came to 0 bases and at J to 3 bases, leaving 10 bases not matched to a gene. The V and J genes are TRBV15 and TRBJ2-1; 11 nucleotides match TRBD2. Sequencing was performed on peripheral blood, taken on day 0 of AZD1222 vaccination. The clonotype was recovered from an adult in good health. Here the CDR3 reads CATSRDHLLAGEDYNEQFF. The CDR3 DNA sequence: TGTGCCACCAGCAGAGATCATTTACTAGCGGGAGAGGACTACAATGAGCAGTTCTTC.